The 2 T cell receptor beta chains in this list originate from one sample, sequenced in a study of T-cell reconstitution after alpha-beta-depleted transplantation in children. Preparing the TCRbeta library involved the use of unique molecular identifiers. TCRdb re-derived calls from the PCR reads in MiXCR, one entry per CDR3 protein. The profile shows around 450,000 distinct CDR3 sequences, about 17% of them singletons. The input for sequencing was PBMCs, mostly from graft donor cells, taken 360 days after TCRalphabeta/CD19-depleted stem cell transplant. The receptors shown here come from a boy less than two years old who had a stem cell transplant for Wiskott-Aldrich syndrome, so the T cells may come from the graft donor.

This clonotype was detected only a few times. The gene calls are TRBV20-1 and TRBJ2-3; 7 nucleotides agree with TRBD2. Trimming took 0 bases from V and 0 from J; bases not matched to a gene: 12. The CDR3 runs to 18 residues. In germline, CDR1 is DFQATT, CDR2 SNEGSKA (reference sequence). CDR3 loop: CSARDPPGGSSSTDTQYF. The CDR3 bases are TGCAGTGCTAGAGATCCTCCGGGGGGTTCATCTAGCACAGATACGCAGTATTTT.

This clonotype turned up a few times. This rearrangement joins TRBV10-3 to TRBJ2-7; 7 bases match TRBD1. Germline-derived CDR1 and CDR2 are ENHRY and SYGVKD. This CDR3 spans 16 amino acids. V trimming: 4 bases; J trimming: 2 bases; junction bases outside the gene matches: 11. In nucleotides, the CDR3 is TGTGCCATCAGTGCCCCGACAGGGAAAAACACCTACGAGCAGTACTTC. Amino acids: CAISAPTGKNTYEQYF.